This T cell receptor beta chain was identified in a study of post-analysis software for immune sequencing data. The study's findings and limits: Compared with controls, patients had more of about 5 TRBV segments, including TRBV5-6, TRBV5-1 and TRBV20-1.

Unique molecular identifiers featured in each of the TCR beta cDNA libraries. The yield from roughly 1 to 10 million T cells was about 500,000 cDNA molecules in total. One entry per CDR3 protein, called by TCRdb with MiXCR from the PCR reads. The sample lists approximately 730,000 distinct CDR3 sequences; roughly 46% were seen once. Note on this clonotype: The antigen remains undetermined.

The V end was cut by 6 bases, the J end by 5 bases, with 17 bases between. Per the germline V gene, CDR1 is MNHEY and CDR2 is SVGAGI. The CDR3 is 15 amino acids. The V gene is TRBV6-5, the J gene TRBJ2-1, with D unclear. The TCR sequence derives from a girl aged 5 to 17 with multiple sclerosis. Source material: blood. The CDR3 region is CASRLTGLANNEQFF. CDR3 coding DNA: TGTGCCAGCAGACTTACTGGGTTGGCAAACAATGAGCAGTTCTTC.